This T cell receptor (beta chain) was retrieved from a study of T cell changes during pregnancy in multiple sclerosis. The germline V gene encodes CDR1 SQVTM and CDR2 ANQGSEA. V shed 6 bases, J shed 4 bases, and the junction held 13 bases outside the gene matches. The CDR3 length is 16 residues. Assay: immunoSEQ multiplex PCR; the TCRdb copy retains only in-frame clones and omits some. The sample contains fewer than 45,000 clones, 90% to 95% of which appear only once. This clone occurred once. This chain joins TRBV29-1 and TRBJ1-2, with 11 positions matching TRBD1. This receptor was obtained from a female donor in good health, enrolled as a control in a pregnancy study. The sequences come from CD4+ T cells from peripheral blood mononuclear cells, collected in the second trimester of pregnancy. Here the CDR3 reads CSVAGQGARTPYGYTF. The CDR3 DNA reads as TGCAGCGTCGCCGGACAGGGGGCTCGCACCCCCTATGGCTACACCTTC.